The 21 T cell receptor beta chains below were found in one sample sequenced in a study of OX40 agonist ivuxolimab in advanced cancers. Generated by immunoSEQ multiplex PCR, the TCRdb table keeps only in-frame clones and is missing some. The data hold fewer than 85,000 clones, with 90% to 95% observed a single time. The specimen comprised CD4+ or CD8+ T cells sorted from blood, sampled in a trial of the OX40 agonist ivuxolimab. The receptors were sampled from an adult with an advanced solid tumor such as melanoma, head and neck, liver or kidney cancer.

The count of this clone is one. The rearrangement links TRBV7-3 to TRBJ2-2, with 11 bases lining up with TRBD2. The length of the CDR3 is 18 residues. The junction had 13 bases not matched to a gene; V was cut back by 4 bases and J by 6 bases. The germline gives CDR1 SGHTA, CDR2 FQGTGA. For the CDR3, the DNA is TGTGCCAGCAGCTCAAACCTAGCGGGAGGCCCCTCGGCCGGGGAGCTGTTTTTT. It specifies CASSSNLAGGPSAGELFF.

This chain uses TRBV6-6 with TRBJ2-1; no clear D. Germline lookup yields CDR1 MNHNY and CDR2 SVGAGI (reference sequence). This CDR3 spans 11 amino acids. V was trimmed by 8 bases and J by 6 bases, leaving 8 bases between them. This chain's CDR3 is CASRASNEQFF. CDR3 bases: TGTGCCAGCCGTGCATCCAATGAGCAGTTCTTC.

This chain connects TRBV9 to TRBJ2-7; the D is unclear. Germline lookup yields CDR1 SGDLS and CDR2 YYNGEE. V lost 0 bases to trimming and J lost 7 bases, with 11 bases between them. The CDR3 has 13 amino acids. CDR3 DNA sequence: TGTGCCAGCAGCGTAGATTTGTTCCGGGAGCAGTACTTC. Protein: CASSVDLFREQYF.

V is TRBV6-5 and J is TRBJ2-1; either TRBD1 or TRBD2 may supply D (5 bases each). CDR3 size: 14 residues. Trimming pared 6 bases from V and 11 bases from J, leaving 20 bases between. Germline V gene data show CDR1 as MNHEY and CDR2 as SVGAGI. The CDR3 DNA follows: TGTGCCAGCAGAGAACCTGGGGGACCAGGGAAGCAGTTCTTC. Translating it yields CASREPGGPGKQFF.

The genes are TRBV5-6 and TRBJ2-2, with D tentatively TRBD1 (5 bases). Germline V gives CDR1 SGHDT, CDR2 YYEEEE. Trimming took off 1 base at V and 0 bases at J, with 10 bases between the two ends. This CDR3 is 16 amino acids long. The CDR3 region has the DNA TGTGCCAGCAGCTTGTTTCAGGGTGCGAACACCGGGGAGCTGTTTTTT. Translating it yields CASSLFQGANTGELFF.

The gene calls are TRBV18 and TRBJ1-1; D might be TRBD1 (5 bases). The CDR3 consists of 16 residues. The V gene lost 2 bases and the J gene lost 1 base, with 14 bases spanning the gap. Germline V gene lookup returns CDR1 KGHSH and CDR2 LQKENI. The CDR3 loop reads CASSPYTGTANTEAFF. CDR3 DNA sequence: TGTGCCAGCTCACCATACACCGGGACCGCGAACACTGAAGCTTTCTTT.

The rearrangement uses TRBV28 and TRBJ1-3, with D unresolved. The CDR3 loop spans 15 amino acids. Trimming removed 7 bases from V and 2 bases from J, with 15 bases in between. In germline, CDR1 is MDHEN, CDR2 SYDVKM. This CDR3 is CASTQREAPGNTIYF. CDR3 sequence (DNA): TGTGCCAGCACCCAGCGGGAAGCCCCTGGAAACACCATATATTTT.

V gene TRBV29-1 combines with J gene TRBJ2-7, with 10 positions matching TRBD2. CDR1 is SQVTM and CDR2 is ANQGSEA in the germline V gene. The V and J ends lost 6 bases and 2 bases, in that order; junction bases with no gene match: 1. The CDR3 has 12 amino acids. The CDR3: CSVGLATYEQYF. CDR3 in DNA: TGCAGCGTGGGACTAGCGACCTACGAGCAGTACTTC.

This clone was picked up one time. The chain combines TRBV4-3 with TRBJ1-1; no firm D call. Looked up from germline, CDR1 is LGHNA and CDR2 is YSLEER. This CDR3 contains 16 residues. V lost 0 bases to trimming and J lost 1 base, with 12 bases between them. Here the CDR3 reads CASSQDKDHSNTEAFF. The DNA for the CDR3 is TGCGCCAGCAGCCAAGATAAAGACCATTCGAACACTGAAGCTTTCTTT.

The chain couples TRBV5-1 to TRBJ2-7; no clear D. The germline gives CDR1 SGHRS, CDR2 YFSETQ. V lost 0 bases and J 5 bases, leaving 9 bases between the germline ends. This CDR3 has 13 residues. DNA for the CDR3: TGCGCCAGCAGCTTGGGGAAAACGGACGAGCAGTACTTC. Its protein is CASSLGKTDEQYF.

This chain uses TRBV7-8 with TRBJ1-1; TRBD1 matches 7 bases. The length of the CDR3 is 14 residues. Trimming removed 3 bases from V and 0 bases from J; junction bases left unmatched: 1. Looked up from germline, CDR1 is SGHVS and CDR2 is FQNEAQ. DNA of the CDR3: TGTGCCAGCAGCTTCGGGACAGTGAACACTGAAGCTTTCTTT. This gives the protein CASSFGTVNTEAFF. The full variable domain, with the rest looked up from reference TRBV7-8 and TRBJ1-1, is GAGVSQSPRYKVAKRGQDVALRCDPISGHVSLFWYQQALGQGPEFLTYFQNEAQLDKSGLPSDRFFAERPEGSVSTLKIQRTQQEDSAVYLCASSFGTVNTEAFFGQGTRLTVV.

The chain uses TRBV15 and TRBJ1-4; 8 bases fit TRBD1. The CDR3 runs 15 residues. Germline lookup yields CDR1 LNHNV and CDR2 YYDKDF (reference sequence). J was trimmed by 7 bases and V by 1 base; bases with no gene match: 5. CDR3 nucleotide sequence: TGTGCCACCAGCAGAGGGCCAGGGGGCGTTGAAAAACTGTTTTTT. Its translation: CATSRGPGGVEKLFF.

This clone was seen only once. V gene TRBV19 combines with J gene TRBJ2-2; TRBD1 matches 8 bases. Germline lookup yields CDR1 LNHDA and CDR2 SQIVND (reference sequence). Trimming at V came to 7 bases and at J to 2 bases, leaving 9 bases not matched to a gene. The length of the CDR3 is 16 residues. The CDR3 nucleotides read TGTGCCAGTAACCCAAACAGGGGGGCCAACACCGGGGAGCTGTTTTTT. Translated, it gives CASNPNRGANTGELFF.

The CDR3 DNA sequence: TGCGCCAGCAGCCAACAGCCAAATCAGCCCCAGCATTTT. It translates to CASSQQPNQPQHF. J is TRBJ1-5 and V is TRBV4-1, with D unresolved. The germline V gene encodes CDR1 MGHRA and CDR2 YSYEKL. The CDR3 extends over 13 amino acids. Trimming removed 2 bases from V and 4 bases from J, with 6 bases in between.

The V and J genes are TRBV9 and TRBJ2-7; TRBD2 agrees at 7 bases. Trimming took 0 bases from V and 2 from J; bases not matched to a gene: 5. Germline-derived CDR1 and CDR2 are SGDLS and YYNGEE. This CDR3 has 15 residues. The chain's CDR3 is CASSVEAGTTYEQYF. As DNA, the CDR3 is TGTGCCAGCAGCGTAGAGGCTGGGACTACCTACGAGCAGTACTTC.

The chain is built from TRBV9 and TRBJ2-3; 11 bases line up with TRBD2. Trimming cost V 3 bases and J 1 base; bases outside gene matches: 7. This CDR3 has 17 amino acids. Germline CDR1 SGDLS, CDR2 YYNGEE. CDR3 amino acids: CASSARKLAGGTDTQYF. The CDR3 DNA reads TGTGCCAGCAGCGCCCGAAAACTAGCGGGGGGCACAGATACGCAGTATTTT.

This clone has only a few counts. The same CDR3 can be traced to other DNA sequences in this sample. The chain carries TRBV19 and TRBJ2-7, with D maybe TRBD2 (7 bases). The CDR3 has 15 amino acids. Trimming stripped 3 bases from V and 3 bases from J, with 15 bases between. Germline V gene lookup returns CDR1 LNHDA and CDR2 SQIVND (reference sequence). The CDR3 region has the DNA TGTGCCAGTAGTATCAAGGGGGAGGGCCGCTACGAGCAGTACTTC. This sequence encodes CASSIKGEGRYEQYF.

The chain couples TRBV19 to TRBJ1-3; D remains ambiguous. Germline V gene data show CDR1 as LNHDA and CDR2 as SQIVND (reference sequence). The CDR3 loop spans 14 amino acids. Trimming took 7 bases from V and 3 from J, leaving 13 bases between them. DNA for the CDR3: TGTGCCAGTAAGGAGGATGTATTTGGAAACACCATATATTTT. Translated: CASKEDVFGNTIYF. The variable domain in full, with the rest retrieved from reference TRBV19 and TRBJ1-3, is DGGITQSPKYLFRKEGQNVTLSCEQNLNHDAMYWYRQDPGQGLRLIYYSQIVNDFQKGDIAEGYSVSREKKESFPLTVTSAQKNPTAFYLCASKEDVFGNTIYFGEGSWLTVV.

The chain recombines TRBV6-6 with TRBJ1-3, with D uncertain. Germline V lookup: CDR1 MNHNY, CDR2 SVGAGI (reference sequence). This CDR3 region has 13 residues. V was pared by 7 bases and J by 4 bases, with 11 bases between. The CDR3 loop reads CASTTPGGNTIYF. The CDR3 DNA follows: TGTGCCAGCACAACGCCGGGGGGAAACACCATATATTTT.

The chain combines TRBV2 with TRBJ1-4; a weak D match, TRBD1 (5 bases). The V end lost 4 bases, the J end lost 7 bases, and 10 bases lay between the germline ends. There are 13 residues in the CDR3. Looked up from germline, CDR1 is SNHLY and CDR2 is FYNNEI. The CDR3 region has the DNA TGTGCCAGCAGTGGGGAGAGGGGTGAAAAACTGTTTTTT. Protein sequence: CASSGERGEKLFF. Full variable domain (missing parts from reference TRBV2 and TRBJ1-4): EPEVTQTPSHQVTQMGQEVILRCVPISNHLYFYWYRQILGQKVEFLVSFYNNEISEKSEIFDDQFSVERPDGSNFTLKIRSTKLEDSAMYFCASSGERGEKLFFGSGTQLSVL.

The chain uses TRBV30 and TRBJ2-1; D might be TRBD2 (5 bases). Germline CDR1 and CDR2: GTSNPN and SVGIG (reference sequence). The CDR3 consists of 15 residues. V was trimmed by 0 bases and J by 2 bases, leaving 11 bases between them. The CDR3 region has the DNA TGTGCCTGGAGTGTACGAGGGAGCACCTACAATGAGCAGTTCTTC. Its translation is CAWSVRGSTYNEQFF.